This entry lists 17 T cell receptor beta chains sequenced from one sample in a study of T cells of healthy individuals. TCRdb reanalysed the 5' RACE reads using MiXCR and keeps one entry per CDR3 protein. The profile shows 95,000 to 100,000 distinct CDR3 sequences, approximately 16% of them singletons. The receptor source for this set is a human donor in good health.

This clonotype was recorded many times. This chain links TRBV12-3 or TRBV12-4 with TRBJ1-2; D is ambiguous. The CDR3 covers 11 residues. The germline V and J ends were trimmed by 2 bases and 2 bases, with 0 bases remaining between them. CDR3 coding DNA: TGTGCCAGCAGTTTAAACTATGGCTACACCTTC. It is translated as CASSLNYGYTF.

J is TRBJ2-5 and V is TRBV28; 9 nucleotides agree with TRBD1. CDR1 and CDR2 from the germline V gene are MDHEN and SYDVKM. This CDR3 comprises 13 residues. Trimming took 7 bases from V and 4 from J; bases not matched to a gene: 4. This CDR3 reads CASKDRGRETQYF. For the CDR3, the DNA is TGTGCCAGCAAGGACAGGGGTCGAGAGACCCAGTACTTC.

This chain links TRBV28 with TRBJ2-4; D call uncertain. Germline-derived CDR1 and CDR2 are MDHEN and SYDVKM. The CDR3 loop spans 12 amino acids. V was clipped by 6 bases and J by 6 bases, with 9 bases between them. CDR3 bases: TGTGCCAGCAGGTTTAGGGCAAACATTCAGTACTTC. This codes for CASRFRANIQYF.

The J gene is TRBJ1-5, the V gene TRBV19, with a possible D match to TRBD1 (6 bases). There are 14 residues in the CDR3. The V and J ends lost 5 bases and 9 bases respectively, with 17 bases between them. The germline V gene encodes CDR1 LNHDA and CDR2 SQIVND (reference sequence). The CDR3 here is CASSLGDIPGPQHF. CDR3 bases: TGTGCCAGTAGTCTGGGGGACATCCCGGGGCCCCAGCATTTT.

The rearrangement links TRBV6-2 or TRBV6-3 to TRBJ1-1; D call uncertain. V lost 6 bases and J lost 7, with 15 bases in between. CDR3 size: 13 residues. Germline CDR1 and CDR2: MNHEY and SVGEGT. The CDR3 sequence is CASRGQRRVEAFF. CDR3 DNA sequence: TGTGCCAGCAGGGGCCAAAGGCGGGTTGAAGCTTTCTTT.

There are many counts of this clonotype. The chain has TRBV18 and TRBJ1-5; 8 bases are shared with TRBD1. The germline CDR1 and CDR2 sequences are KGHSH and LQKENI. V shed 3 bases and J 6 bases; nucleotides not matched to a gene: 4. The CDR3 runs to 14 residues. CDR3 loop: CASSPDRARQPQHF. CDR3 sequence (DNA): TGTGCCAGCTCACCGGACAGGGCACGTCAGCCCCAGCATTTT.

This clonotype was counted ten times or more. V gene TRBV12-3 or TRBV12-4 combines with J gene TRBJ2-5, with 10 bases identical to TRBD1. There are 17 residues in the CDR3. J lost 5 bases, V lost 4 bases, and 13 bases had no gene match. CDR3 sequence: CASSSRGGQGTMETQYF. The CDR3 region has the DNA TGTGCCAGCAGTTCTCGGGGGGGACAGGGGACAATGGAGACCCAGTACTTC.

This chain links TRBV9 with TRBJ2-7, with 8 bases fitting TRBD1. Losses at the gene ends were 4 bases for V and 7 bases for J; bases not matched to a gene: 10. This CDR3 spans 14 amino acids. The germline V gene has CDR1 SGDLS and CDR2 YYNGEE. CDR3 coding DNA: TGTGCCAGCAGCACACGGACAGGGTCGGGGGAGCAGTACTTC. Translating it yields CASSTRTGSGEQYF.

The chain is built from TRBV30 and TRBJ2-7; D is uncertain. This CDR3 is built from 13 residues. Trimming cost V 0 bases and J 0 bases, with 6 bases left between them. CDR1 is GTSNPN, CDR2 SVGIG, per germline (reference sequence). The CDR3 loop reads CAWSVSNSYEQYF. DNA of the CDR3: TGTGCCTGGAGTGTGTCCAACTCCTACGAGCAGTACTTC.

This chain uses TRBV4-1 with TRBJ2-2; no clear D gene. The V end was cut by 0 bases, the J end by 12 bases, with 17 bases between. Per the germline V gene, CDR1 is MGHRA and CDR2 is YSYEKL. The CDR3 covers 15 residues. CDR3 DNA sequence: TGCGCCAGCAGCCAAGAGAGAAGGCTAGGTGTGCAGCTGTTTTTT. It is translated as CASSQERRLGVQLFF.

The chain joins TRBV7-2 to TRBJ2-1; 12 bases line up with TRBD2. The ends lost 6 bases at V and 8 bases at J; junction bases unmatched: 11. The CDR3 is 16 residues long. Germline loops: CDR1 SGHTA, CDR2 FQGNSA. CDR3 bases: TGTGCCAGCAGTCGTGAGGGACTAGCGGGTTCACATGAGCAGTTCTTC. It codes for CASSREGLAGSHEQFF.

This clonotype has only a few counts. This rearrangement joins TRBV7-2 to TRBJ2-7; no firm D call. Germline CDR1 SGHTA, CDR2 FQGNSA. V was trimmed by 1 base and J by 3 bases, leaving 10 bases between them. The CDR3 is 14 amino acids. DNA of the CDR3: TGTGCCAGCAGCTTAGTGGGTTTCCTCTACGAGCAGTACTTC. Protein product: CASSLVGFLYEQYF. Variable domain in full (rest from reference TRBV7-2 and TRBJ2-7): GAGVSQSPSNKVTEKGKDVELRCDPISGHTALYWYRQSLGQGLEFLIYFQGNSAPDKSGLPSDRFSAERTGGSVSTLTIQRTQQEDSAVYLCASSLVGFLYEQYFGPGTRLTVT.

This clonotype has a handful of counts. The V gene is TRBV11-2, the J gene TRBJ2-4; 7 bases align to TRBD2. The V gene's germline CDR1 is SGHAT and CDR2 FQNNGV. The CDR3 runs 13 residues. Losses at the gene ends were 5 bases for V and 4 bases for J; bases not matched to a gene: 2. The chain's CDR3 is CASSLGGKNIQYF. CDR3 bases: TGTGCCAGCAGCCTCGGGGGGAAAAACATTCAGTACTTC.

This clonotype came up many times. The chain uses TRBV3-1 and TRBJ2-1, with D perhaps TRBD2 (6 bases). The CDR3 covers 14 residues. Looked up from germline, CDR1 is LGHDT and CDR2 is YNNKEL (reference sequence). Trimming stripped 1 base from V and 4 bases from J, with 8 bases between. CDR3 region: CASSQAGGYNEQFF. The CDR3 region has the DNA TGTGCCAGCAGCCAAGCCGGGGGATACAATGAGCAGTTCTTC.

Only a few counts were recorded for this clonotype. The V call is TRBV28, the J call TRBJ2-7; the match to TRBD1 covers 8 bases. J gave up 2 bases and V 3 bases, and 12 bases lay outside the gene matches. This CDR3 contains 17 residues. Germline lookup yields CDR1 MDHEN and CDR2 SYDVKM. CDR3 in DNA: TGTGCCAGCAGTTTTACTTGGGGGGACAGGACAGCCTACGAGCAGTACTTC. Protein: CASSFTWGDRTAYEQYF.

This clonotype has only a few counts. The chain uses TRBV11-2 and TRBJ2-3; 10 bases match TRBD2. Trimming at V came to 3 bases and at J to 2 bases, leaving 5 bases not matched to a gene. Germline V gene data show CDR1 as SGHAT and CDR2 as FQNNGV. The CDR3 loop spans 16 amino acids. This CDR3 reads CASSFTGTSVTDTQYF. In nucleotides, the CDR3 is TGTGCCAGCAGCTTCACCGGGACTAGCGTCACAGATACGCAGTATTTT. Filled out from reference TRBV11-2 and TRBJ2-3, the complete variable domain reads EAGVAQSPRYKIIEKRQSVAFWCNPISGHATLYWYQQILGQGPKLLIQFQNNGVVDDSQLPKDRFSAERLKGVDSTLKIQPAKLEDSAVYLCASSFTGTSVTDTQYFGPGTRLTVL.

The V and J genes are TRBV7-9 and TRBJ1-6; TRBD1 matches 10 bases. J was trimmed by 7 bases and V by 4 bases; bases with no gene match: 1. This CDR3 has 14 amino acids. Germline V gene sequence: CDR1 SEHNR, CDR2 FQNEAQ (reference sequence). The CDR3 here is CASSWDRGNSPLHF. In nucleotides, the CDR3 is TGTGCCAGCAGCTGGGACAGGGGAAATTCACCCCTCCACTTT.